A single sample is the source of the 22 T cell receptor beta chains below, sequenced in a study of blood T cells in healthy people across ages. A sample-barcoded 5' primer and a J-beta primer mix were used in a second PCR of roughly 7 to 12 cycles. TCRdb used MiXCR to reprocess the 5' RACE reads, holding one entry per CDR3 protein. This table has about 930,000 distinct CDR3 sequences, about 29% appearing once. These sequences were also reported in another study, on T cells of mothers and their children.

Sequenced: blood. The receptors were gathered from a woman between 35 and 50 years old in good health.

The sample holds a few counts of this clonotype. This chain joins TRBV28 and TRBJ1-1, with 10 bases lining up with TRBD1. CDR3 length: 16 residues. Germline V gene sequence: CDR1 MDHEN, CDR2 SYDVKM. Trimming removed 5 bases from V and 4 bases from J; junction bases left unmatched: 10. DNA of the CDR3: TGTGCCAGCAGTCCCTTCCTACGACAGGGGGCCACTGAAGCTTTCTTT. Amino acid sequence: CASSPFLRQGATEAFF.

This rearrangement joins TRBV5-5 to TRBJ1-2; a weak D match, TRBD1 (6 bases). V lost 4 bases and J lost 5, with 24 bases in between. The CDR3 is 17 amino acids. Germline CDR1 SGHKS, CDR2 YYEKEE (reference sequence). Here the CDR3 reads CASSPEQGPMVLYGYTF. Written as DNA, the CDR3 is TGTGCCAGCAGCCCTGAACAGGGCCCCATGGTATTATATGGCTACACCTTC.

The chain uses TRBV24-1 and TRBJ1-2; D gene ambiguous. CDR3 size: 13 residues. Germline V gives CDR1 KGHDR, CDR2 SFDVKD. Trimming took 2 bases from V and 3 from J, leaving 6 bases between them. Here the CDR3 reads CATSDSGYYGYTF. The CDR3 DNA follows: TGTGCCACCAGTGATTCAGGCTACTATGGCTACACCTTC.

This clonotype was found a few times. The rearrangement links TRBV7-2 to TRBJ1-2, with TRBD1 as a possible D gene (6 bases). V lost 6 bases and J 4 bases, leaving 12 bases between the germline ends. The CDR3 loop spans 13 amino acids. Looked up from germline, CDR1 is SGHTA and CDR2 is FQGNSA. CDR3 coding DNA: TGTGCCAGCAGGTTCCAGGGGTCCTATGGCTACACCTTC. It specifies CASRFQGSYGYTF.

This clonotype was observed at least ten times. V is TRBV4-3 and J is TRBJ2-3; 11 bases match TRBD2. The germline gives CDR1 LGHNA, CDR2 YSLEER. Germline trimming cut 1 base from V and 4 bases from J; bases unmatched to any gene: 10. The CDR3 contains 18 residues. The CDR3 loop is CASSQASPLAGGADTQYF. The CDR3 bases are TGCGCCAGCAGCCAAGCTTCCCCGCTAGCGGGGGGCGCAGATACGCAGTATTTT.

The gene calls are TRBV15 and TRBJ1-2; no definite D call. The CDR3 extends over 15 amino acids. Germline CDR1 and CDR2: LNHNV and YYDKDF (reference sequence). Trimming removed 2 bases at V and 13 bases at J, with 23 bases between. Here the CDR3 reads CATSRTFRGVVDRTF. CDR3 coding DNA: TGTGCCACCAGCAGAACCTTTCGGGGAGTGGTTGATCGCACCTTC.

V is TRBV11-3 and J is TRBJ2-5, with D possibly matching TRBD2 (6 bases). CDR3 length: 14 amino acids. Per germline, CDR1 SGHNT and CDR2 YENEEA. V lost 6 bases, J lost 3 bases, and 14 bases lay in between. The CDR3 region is CASSPNWREETQYF. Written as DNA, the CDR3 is TGTGCCAGCAGTCCTAACTGGAGGGAAGAGACCCAGTACTTC.

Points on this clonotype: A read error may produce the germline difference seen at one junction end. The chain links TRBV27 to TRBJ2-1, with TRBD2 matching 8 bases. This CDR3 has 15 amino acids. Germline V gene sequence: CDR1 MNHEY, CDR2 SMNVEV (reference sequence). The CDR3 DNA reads TGTGCCAGCAGGCCCCGGGGGGGCCCCTACAATGGGCAGTTCTTC. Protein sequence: CASRPRGGPYNGQFF.

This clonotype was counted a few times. This CDR3 is CASRLHSGGLYNEQFF. In nucleotides, the CDR3 is TGTGCCAGCAGGCTACATAGCGGGGGCCTATACAATGAGCAGTTCTTC. The chain couples TRBV28 to TRBJ2-1; 9 bases are a match to TRBD2. The V and J ends lost 6 bases and 4 bases, in that order; junction bases with no gene match: 10. Germline assignment: CDR1 MDHEN and CDR2 SYDVKM. The CDR3 loop spans 16 amino acids.

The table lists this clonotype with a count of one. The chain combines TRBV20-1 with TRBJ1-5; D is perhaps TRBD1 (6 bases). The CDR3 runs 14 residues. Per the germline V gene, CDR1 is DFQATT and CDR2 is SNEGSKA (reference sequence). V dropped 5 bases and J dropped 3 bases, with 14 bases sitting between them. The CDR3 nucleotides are TGCAGTGCTCAGGGGCAGAACATCAATCAGCCCCAGCATTTT. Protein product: CSAQGQNINQPQHF.

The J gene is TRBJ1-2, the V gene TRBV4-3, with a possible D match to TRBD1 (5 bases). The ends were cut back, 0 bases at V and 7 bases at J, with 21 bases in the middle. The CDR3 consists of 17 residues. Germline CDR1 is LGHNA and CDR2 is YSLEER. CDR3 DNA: TGCGCCAGCAGCCAAGATCGAGATGGGGGGATAAGCTGTGGCTACACCTTC. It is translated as CASSQDRDGGISCGYTF.

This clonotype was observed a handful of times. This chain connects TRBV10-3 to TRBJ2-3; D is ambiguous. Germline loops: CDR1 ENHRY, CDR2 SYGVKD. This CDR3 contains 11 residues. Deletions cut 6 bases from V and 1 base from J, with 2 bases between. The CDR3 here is CAIRGTDTQYF. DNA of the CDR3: TGTGCCATCAGAGGCACAGATACGCAGTATTTT.

Here the CDR3 reads CASSQAIAGGHEQFF. The CDR3 coding sequence is TGTGCCAGCAGCCAAGCGATAGCGGGGGGTCATGAGCAGTTCTTC. The chain uses TRBV16 and TRBJ2-1, with TRBD2 identical over 10 bases. The V and J ends lost 2 bases and 8 bases, in that order; junction bases with no gene match: 6. Looked up from germline, CDR1 is KGHSY and CDR2 is FQNENV. The CDR3 has 15 amino acids.

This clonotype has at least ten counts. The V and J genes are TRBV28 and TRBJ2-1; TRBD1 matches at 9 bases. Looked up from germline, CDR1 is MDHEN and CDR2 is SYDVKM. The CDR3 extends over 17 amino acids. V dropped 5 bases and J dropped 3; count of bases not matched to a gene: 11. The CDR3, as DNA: TGTGCCAGCAGTCCTAACTGGGGGACAGGGTTCTACAATGAGCAGTTCTTC. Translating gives CASSPNWGTGFYNEQFF.

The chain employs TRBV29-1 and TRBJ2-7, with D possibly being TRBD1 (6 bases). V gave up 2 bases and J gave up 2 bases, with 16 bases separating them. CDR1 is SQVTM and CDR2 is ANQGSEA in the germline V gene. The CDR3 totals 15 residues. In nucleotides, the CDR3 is TGCAGCGTTGAACCCTACAGGGAAGATACCTACGAGCAGTACTTC. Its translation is CSVEPYREDTYEQYF.

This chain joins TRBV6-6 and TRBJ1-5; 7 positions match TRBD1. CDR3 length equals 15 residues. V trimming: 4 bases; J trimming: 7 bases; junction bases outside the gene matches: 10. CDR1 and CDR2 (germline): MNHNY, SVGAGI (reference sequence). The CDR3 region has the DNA TGTGCCAGCAGTTTCCCGACAGGGCGAGTGCAGCCCCAGCATTTT. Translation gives CASSFPTGRVQPQHF.

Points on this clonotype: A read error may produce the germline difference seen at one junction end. CDR3 DNA sequence: TGTGCCAGCATCTCAGGGGGCGTGAGCGGCTGCACCTTC. Amino acids: CASISGGVSGCTF. This chain connects TRBV7-9 to TRBJ1-2; 8 bases are shared with TRBD1. Germline CDR1 SEHNR, CDR2 FQNEAQ (reference sequence). The length of the CDR3 is 13 residues.

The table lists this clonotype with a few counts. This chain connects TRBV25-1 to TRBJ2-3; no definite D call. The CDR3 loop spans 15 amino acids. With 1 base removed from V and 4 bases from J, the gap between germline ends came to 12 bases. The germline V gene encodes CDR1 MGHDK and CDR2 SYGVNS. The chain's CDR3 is CASSELGRYADTQYF. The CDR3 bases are TGTGCCAGCAGTGAATTAGGGCGGTACGCAGATACGCAGTATTTT.

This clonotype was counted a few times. CDR3 residues: CASSYSLPGQGPPYEQFF. In DNA, the CDR3 is TGTGCCAGCAGTTACTCTCTACCGGGACAGGGGCCGCCATATGAGCAGTTCTTC. The J gene is TRBJ2-1, the V gene TRBV6-2 or TRBV6-3, with 10 bases that match TRBD1. Germline CDR1 reads MNHEY; CDR2 reads SVGEGT. The CDR3 is 18 amino acids. V dropped 0 bases and J dropped 8; count of bases not matched to a gene: 13.

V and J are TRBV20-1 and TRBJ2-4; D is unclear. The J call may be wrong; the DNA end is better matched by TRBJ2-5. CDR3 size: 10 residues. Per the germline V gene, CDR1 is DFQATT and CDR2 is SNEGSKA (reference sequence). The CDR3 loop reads CGTPLGTQYF. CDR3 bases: TGCGGTACTCCCCTCGGGACCCAGTACTTC.

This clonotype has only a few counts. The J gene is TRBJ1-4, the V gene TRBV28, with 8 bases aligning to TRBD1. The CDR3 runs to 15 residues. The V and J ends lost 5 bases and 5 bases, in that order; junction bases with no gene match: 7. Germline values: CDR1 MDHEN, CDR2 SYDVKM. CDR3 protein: CASSEFRTGNEKLFF. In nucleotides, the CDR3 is TGTGCCAGCAGTGAGTTTCGGACAGGGAATGAAAAACTGTTTTTT.

The CDR3 spells CASSPVRDRGTYNEQYF. As DNA, the CDR3 is TGTGCCAGCAGCCCTGTCCGGGACAGGGGAACCTACAATGAGCAGTACTTC. The rearrangement uses TRBV7-8 and TRBJ2-4; 10 bases fit TRBD1. From germline, CDR1 is SGHVS and CDR2 FQNEAQ. The J segment lost 13 bases and the V segment lost 5 bases, leaving 20 bases of the junction unmatched. This CDR3 is built from 17 residues.